These 24 T cell receptor beta chains share one sample of origin, sequenced in a study of CD8 T cells in Susac syndrome. Random hexamers primed reverse transcription of about 0.5 to 1 ug RNA. TCRdb reprocessed the immunoSEQ multiplex PCR reads via MiXCR and lists one record per CDR3 protein. The sample has about 150,000 distinct CDR3 sequences, about 94% seen once. The sample comprised CD8+ T cells from PBMCs. The source is a human donor with multiple sclerosis.

The chain joins TRBV20-1 to TRBJ2-3; a possible D gene is TRBD1 (5 bases). V lost 0 bases to trimming and J lost 7 bases, with 20 bases between them. The CDR3 extends over 16 amino acids. From germline, CDR1 is DFQATT and CDR2 SNEGSKA (reference sequence). The CDR3, as DNA: TGCAGTGCTAGAGATGGAGCCAGGCTACACAGGAATACGCAGTATTTT. Its translation is CSARDGARLHRNTQYF.

The sample holds one count of this clonotype. The J gene is TRBJ2-7, the V gene TRBV29-1, with TRBD1 as a possible D gene (6 bases). This CDR3 has 14 residues. CDR1 SQVTM and CDR2 ANQGSEA come from the germline V gene. Trimming removed 4 bases from V and 0 bases from J, with 13 bases in between. The CDR3 DNA reads TGCAGCGTTGCATTGACAGGTATCTCCTACGAGCAGTACTTC. Translation: CSVALTGISYEQYF.

The J gene is TRBJ2-1, the V gene TRBV2, with 14 bases that match TRBD2. Looked up from germline, CDR1 is SNHLY and CDR2 is FYNNEI. The CDR3 runs to 13 residues. Germline trimming cut 9 bases from V and 9 bases from J; bases unmatched to any gene: 4. The CDR3 coding sequence is TGTGCCAGGGGACTAGCGGGGGTCGGTGAGCAGTTCTTC. It codes for CARGLAGVGEQFF.

The rearrangement joins TRBV29-1 to TRBJ2-1, with D perhaps matching TRBD1 (6 bases). The CDR3 is 10 amino acids. Trimming shortened V by 4 bases and J by 9 bases, and 7 bases separated the two germline ends. Germline assignment: CDR1 SQVTM and CDR2 ANQGSEA. CDR3 sequence: CSVVGGEQFF. DNA of the CDR3: TGCAGCGTTGTAGGGGGTGAGCAGTTCTTC.

This chain joins TRBV3-1 and TRBJ1-5; TRBD1 might be the D (6 bases). Germline-derived CDR1 and CDR2 are LGHDT and YNNKEL (reference sequence). The V end was cut by 1 base, the J end by 7 bases, with 11 bases between. The CDR3 length is 14 residues. Here the CDR3 reads CASSQVQGGQPQHF. The CDR3 nucleotides are TGTGCCAGCAGCCAAGTACAGGGAGGGCAGCCCCAGCATTTT. Supplemented by reference TRBV3-1 and TRBJ1-5, the full variable domain reads DTAVSQTPKYLVTQMGNDKSIKCEQNLGHDTMYWYKQDSKKFLKIMFSYNNKELIINETVPNRFSPKSPDKAHLNLHINSLELGDSAVYFCASSQVQGGQPQHFGDGTRLSIL.

The V gene is TRBV7-9, the J gene TRBJ2-1, with D perhaps given as TRBD1 or TRBD2 (5 bases each). With 10 bases removed from V and 6 bases from J, the gap between germline ends came to 7 bases. This CDR3 comprises 10 residues. Germline CDR1 is SEHNR and CDR2 is FQNEAQ (reference sequence). The CDR3 DNA reads as TGTGCCATCGGGGCCAATGAGCAGTTCTTC. Protein: CAIGANEQFF.

The CDR3 here is CASSLFRNTGELFF. The CDR3 coding sequence is TGTGCCAGCAGTCTCTTCAGAAACACCGGGGAGCTGTTTTTT. The chain joins TRBV13 to TRBJ2-2; D not resolved. The CDR3 is 14 amino acids. V was cut by 6 bases and J by 2 bases, with 10 bases left in between. Germline V gene data show CDR1 as PRHDT and CDR2 as FYEKMQ (reference sequence). Using reference TRBV13 and TRBJ2-2 for the parts outside the CDR3, the full variable domain is AAGVIQSPRHLIKEKRETATLKCYPIPRHDTVYWYQQGPGQDPQFLISFYEKMQSDKGSIPDRFSAQQFSDYHSELNMSSLELGDSALYFCASSLFRNTGELFFGEGSRLTVL.

This rearrangement joins TRBV15 to TRBJ2-7, with D perhaps matching TRBD1 or TRBD2 (5 bases each). V was pared by 4 bases and J by 2 bases, with 18 bases between. The CDR3 has 16 residues. Germline values: CDR1 LNHNV, CDR2 YYDKDF (reference sequence). CDR3 bases: TGTGCCACCAGCATAGCCCATCAGGGACCCACCTACGAGCAGTACTTC. Amino acid sequence: CATSIAHQGPTYEQYF. The full variable domain, rest sourced from reference TRBV15 and TRBJ2-7, is DAMVIQNPRYQVTQFGKPVTLSCSQTLNHNVMYWYQQKSSQAPKLLFHYYDKDFNNEADTPDNFQSRRPNTSFCFLDIRSPGLGDTAMYLCATSIAHQGPTYEQYFGPGTRLTVT.

In its sample, this clonotype was seen once. The chain uses TRBV29-1 and TRBJ1-2, with D possibly matching TRBD1 (5 bases). V shed 0 bases and J shed 1 base, with 12 bases lying between them. Germline values: CDR1 SQVTM, CDR2 ANQGSEA. The CDR3 loop spans 15 amino acids. Here the CDR3 reads CSVEDSPDNNYGYTF. The DNA of the CDR3 is TGCAGCGTTGAAGATAGTCCGGACAATAACTATGGCTACACCTTC.

V is TRBV20-1 and J is TRBJ2-7; TRBD1 matches at 9 bases. The CDR3 is made up of 13 amino acids. With 5 bases clipped from V and 1 base from J, the junction kept 3 bases outside the gene matches. The germline V gene has CDR1 DFQATT and CDR2 SNEGSKA (reference sequence). In DNA form, the CDR3 reads TGCAGTGCTGAGGACAGGGGATCCTACGAGCAGTACTTC. Amino acids: CSAEDRGSYEQYF.

The chain has TRBV9 and TRBJ1-2; weak D call: TRBD1 (5 bases). Deletions cut 0 bases from V and 8 bases from J, with 11 bases between. The V gene's germline CDR1 is SGDLS and CDR2 YYNGEE. This CDR3 has 13 amino acids. This CDR3 is CASSVGWGDGYTF. The CDR3 region has the DNA TGTGCCAGCAGCGTAGGATGGGGGGACGGCTACACCTTC.

This clonotype was counted between two and nine times. J is TRBJ2-1 and V is TRBV9; D ambiguous. The germline V and J ends were trimmed by 2 bases and 6 bases, with 3 bases remaining between them. Germline lookup yields CDR1 SGDLS and CDR2 YYNGEE. The CDR3 length is 11 residues. CDR3 in amino acids: CASSVSNEQFF. The CDR3, as DNA: TGTGCCAGCAGCGTTTCCAATGAGCAGTTCTTC.

The chain recombines TRBV6-5 with TRBJ2-3, with D perhaps being TRBD1 or TRBD2 (5 bases each). Deletions cut 5 bases from V and 3 bases from J, with 18 bases between. The V gene's germline CDR1 is MNHEY and CDR2 SVGAGI. This CDR3 has 16 amino acids. Here the CDR3 reads CASSPSVGERTDTQYF. As DNA, the CDR3 is TGTGCCAGCAGTCCCTCGGTGGGGGAGAGGACAGATACGCAGTATTTT.

The chain employs TRBV6-5 and TRBJ2-3; D unresolved. Between the trimmed V and J ends, which lost 3 bases and 3 bases, there was a span of 19 bases. CDR3 size: 17 residues. CDR1 and CDR2 (germline): MNHEY, SVGAGI. The CDR3, as DNA: TGTGCCAGCAGTTATTATAGACCCGCATCCCGGACAGATACGCAGTATTTT. This codes for CASSYYRPASRTDTQYF.

The chain has TRBV4-3 and TRBJ2-7; D might be TRBD1 or TRBD2, each matching 5 bases. The CDR3 has 14 residues. V was pared by 1 base and J by 2 bases, with 9 bases between. Per germline, CDR1 LGHNA and CDR2 YSLEER. The CDR3 region is CASSQGGTTYEQYF. For the CDR3, the DNA is TGCGCCAGCAGCCAAGGGGGGACCACCTACGAGCAGTACTTC.

The chain joins TRBV6-5 to TRBJ2-1; D ambiguous. V was clipped by 6 bases and J by 5 bases, with 8 bases between them. There are 12 residues in the CDR3. CDR1 and CDR2 from the germline V gene are MNHEY and SVGAGI. The CDR3 sequence is CASSPNHNEQFF. Written as DNA, the CDR3 is TGTGCCAGCAGCCCAAATCACAATGAGCAGTTCTTC.

This sequence joins TRBV7-9 and TRBJ2-1; D is undetermined. The V gene lost 5 bases and the J gene lost 6 bases, with 8 bases spanning the gap. CDR1 is SEHNR, CDR2 FQNEAQ, per germline (reference sequence). This CDR3 is built from 12 residues. The chain's CDR3 is CASSTDPNEQFF. The DNA for the CDR3 is TGTGCCAGCAGCACGGATCCCAATGAGCAGTTCTTC.

The chain combines TRBV5-6 with TRBJ2-3, with 8 bases aligning to TRBD1. The CDR3 consists of 14 residues. Germline V gene sequence: CDR1 SGHDT, CDR2 YYEEEE. Trimming cost V 9 bases and J 3 bases; bases outside gene matches: 9. The CDR3 DNA follows: TGTGCCACCGCAGGGGGCCGTTCAACAGATACGCAGTATTTT. This gives the protein CATAGGRSTDTQYF.

This clonotype was observed once. The V call is TRBV27, the J call TRBJ2-7; D remains unclear. With 1 base removed from V and 6 bases from J, the gap between germline ends came to 10 bases. The CDR3 has 13 residues. Germline CDR1 and CDR2: MNHEY and SMNVEV (reference sequence). The DNA of the CDR3 is TGTGCCAGCAGTTTATGTAGGGAATGCGAGCAGTACTTC. Its translation: CASSLCRECEQYF.

V usage is TRBV13 and J usage is TRBJ2-5; 7 bases align to TRBD2. Germline V gene lookup returns CDR1 PRHDT and CDR2 FYEKMQ (reference sequence). V lost 1 base, J lost 2 bases, and 4 bases stayed unmatched. CDR3 length equals 15 residues. For the CDR3, the DNA is TGTGCCAGCAGCTTAGCCGGGGGACTACAAGAGACCCAGTACTTC. Protein: CASSLAGGLQETQYF.

This rearrangement joins TRBV7-8 to TRBJ1-1; D uncertain. Germline V gene sequence: CDR1 SGHVS, CDR2 FQNEAQ. CDR3 size: 14 residues. Between the trimmed V and J ends, which lost 9 bases and 0 bases, there was a span of 14 bases. CDR3 sequence reads: CASRTRGMNTEAFF. In nucleotides, the CDR3 is TGTGCCAGTCGGACCCGGGGTATGAACACTGAAGCTTTCTTT.

J is TRBJ1-6 and V is TRBV9; TRBD1 matches 9 bases. Trimming took 4 bases from V and 6 from J; bases not matched to a gene: 5. Germline-derived CDR1 and CDR2 are SGDLS and YYNGEE. The CDR3 covers 15 residues. CDR3 region: CASSPQDRGNSPLHF. CDR3 nucleotide sequence: TGTGCCAGCAGCCCCCAGGACAGGGGTAATTCACCCCTCCACTTT.

The chain recombines TRBV20-1 with TRBJ2-7; D uncertain. The ends were cut back, 1 base at V and 1 base at J, with 20 bases in the middle. Germline CDR1 is DFQATT and CDR2 is SNEGSKA (reference sequence). This CDR3 is 17 amino acids long. The CDR3 sequence is CSARAKDGTVLSYEQYF. The CDR3 DNA sequence: TGCAGTGCTAGAGCTAAAGACGGTACGGTCCTGTCCTACGAGCAGTACTTC.

This clonotype was detected once. The chain uses TRBV11-2 and TRBJ2-3, with D maybe TRBD2 (5 bases). Trimming removed 4 bases at V and 10 bases at J, with 24 bases between. This CDR3 has 16 amino acids. Germline V CDR1 and CDR2: SGHAT, FQNNGV. The CDR3 loop is CASSSSSGLERRAQYF. CDR3 DNA: TGTGCCAGCAGCTCCTCAAGCGGCTTAGAGCGGAGAGCGCAGTATTTT.